One T cell receptor beta chain is described in this entry. CDR3 length: 12 residues. With 7 bases removed from V and 7 bases from J, the gap between germline ends came to 14 bases. CDR1 is SNHLY and CDR2 is FYNNEI in the germline V gene. This sample was taken from a study of blood T cell repertoires in COVID-19. Study summary: Material from acute and convalescent COVID-19 was sourced from the United States, Italy and Spain. PBMCs, B-cell-depleted T cells, or T cells provided the cDNA or gDNA that made up the material.

In the study's own analysis: The authors estimated nucleated cell counts from reference gene primer amplification. The protocol was immunoSEQ multiplex PCR, while the TCRdb copy is restricted to in-frame clones and leaves out a portion. That table supplies the V and J calls and clone size; D and trimming were determined from the DNA. This table has approximately 140,000 clones, about nine tenths appearing once. Specimen: peripheral blood. The sequence was collected from a human donor in a cohort sampled during active COVID-19. V usage is TRBV2 and J usage is TRBJ2-7; D might be TRBD2 (5 bases). CDR3 coding DNA: TGTGCCAGCACACTGACGTCGGGGGAGCAGTACTTC. This encodes CASTLTSGEQYF.